One and the same sample provided the 15 T cell receptor beta chains below, sequenced in a study of human T cells and chemical hapten exposure. TCRdb re-analysed the RACE reads in MiXCR, keeping a single row per CDR3 protein. The sample records over 85,000 distinct CDR3 sequences, about a tenth being singletons. This sample's time point: patch test 2, 6 weeks after DPC sensitization. Specified treatment: therapeutic diphenylcyclopropenone sensitization with weekly scalp DPC. Sequencing used whole blood, obtained in connection with sensitization to the hapten diphenylcyclopropenone (DPC). These receptors were collected from a woman aged 40-49 years with alopecia areata. Some clones in this sample may be carry-over from other donors' samples.

In its sample, this clonotype was seen many times. The chain uses TRBV28 and TRBJ1-2; D is unclear. The length of the CDR3 is 11 residues. Germline CDR1 and CDR2: MDHEN and SYDVKM. V was clipped by 4 bases and J by 5 bases, with 5 bases between them. CDR3: CASSSVYGYTF. The CDR3 nucleotides read TGTGCCAGCAGTTCAGTGTATGGCTACACCTTC.

V is TRBV11-2 and J is TRBJ2-1, with a possible D match to TRBD2 (5 bases). Germline lookup yields CDR1 SGHAT and CDR2 FQNNGV. This CDR3 spans 16 amino acids. The V and J ends lost 1 base and 8 bases respectively, with 18 bases between them. In nucleotides, the CDR3 is TGTGCCAGCAGCTTAGGGCGTTTTGTGGGAGCGGATGAGCAGTTCTTC. Its translation is CASSLGRFVGADEQFF.

This clonotype was found a few times. The chain links TRBV6-4 to TRBJ2-1; no definite D call. The V gene lost 8 bases and the J gene lost 0 bases, with 14 bases spanning the gap. The CDR3 totals 15 residues. The germline V gene encodes CDR1 MRHNA and CDR2 SNTAGT. CDR3 residues: CASGPSWSSYNEQFF. CDR3 nucleotides: TGTGCCAGCGGCCCCAGTTGGAGCTCCTACAATGAGCAGTTCTTC.

The V and J genes are TRBV20-1 and TRBJ1-5, with 7 positions matching TRBD1. This CDR3 is built from 16 residues. Germline CDR1 and CDR2: DFQATT and SNEGSKA (reference sequence). V lost 3 bases and J lost 4; bases outside the gene matches: 12. The CDR3 is CSASQLGTAINQPQHF. CDR3 nucleotide sequence: TGCAGTGCTAGCCAACTTGGGACAGCGATTAATCAGCCCCAGCATTTT.

This chain links TRBV12-5 with TRBJ2-3; D remains unclear. V was trimmed by 7 bases and J by 2 bases, leaving 22 bases between them. Germline CDR1 LGHNT, CDR2 FRNRAP. The CDR3 has 17 amino acids. CDR3 amino acids: CASADTEAYSPTDTQYF. The CDR3 nucleotides are TGTGCTAGTGCTGATACAGAAGCTTATAGCCCCACAGATACGCAGTATTTT.

There are many counts of this clonotype. The chain links TRBV6-1 to TRBJ2-1; the D gene is possibly TRBD2 (5 bases). This CDR3 has 16 residues. The ends were cut back, 7 bases at V and 4 bases at J, with 20 bases in the middle. Germline loops: CDR1 MNHNS, CDR2 SASEGT. CDR3 in DNA: TGTGCCAGCATGGGTCTCCGCGGGTCCGGTTACAATGAGCAGTTCTTC. As protein: CASMGLRGSGYNEQFF.

The table lists this clonotype with many counts. V is TRBV20-1 and J is TRBJ1-1; no reliable D call. V lost 0 bases, J lost 2 bases, and 4 bases lay in between. The CDR3 covers 12 residues. CDR1 and CDR2 (germline): DFQATT, SNEGSKA (reference sequence). CDR3 nucleotide sequence: TGCAGTGCTAGAGATGTAAACACTGAAGCTTTCTTT. Protein sequence: CSARDVNTEAFF.

This sequence joins TRBV4-2 and TRBJ2-2, with D uncertain. The CDR3 contains 12 residues. Trimming removed 4 bases at V and 6 bases at J, with 6 bases between. Germline-derived CDR1 and CDR2 are LGHNA and YNFKEQ. The DNA of the CDR3 is TGTGCCAGCAGCCCTCTACCCGGGGAGCTGTTTTTT. It is translated as CASSPLPGELFF.

This clonotype appeared many times. The rearrangement links TRBV6-6 to TRBJ1-2, with 7 bases aligning to TRBD1. V dropped 3 bases and J dropped 4; count of bases not matched to a gene: 2. Germline V lookup: CDR1 MNHNY, CDR2 SVGAGI (reference sequence). The CDR3 is made up of 13 amino acids. CDR3 DNA sequence: TGTGCCAGCAGTTATGACAGGGTCTATGGCTACACCTTC. Its protein product is CASSYDRVYGYTF.

This clonotype was observed many times. The chain uses TRBV5-1 and TRBJ2-5, with 16 bases aligning to TRBD2. Germline V lookup: CDR1 SGHRS, CDR2 YFSETQ. Losses at the gene ends were 0 bases for V and 1 base for J; bases not matched to a gene: 3. This CDR3 comprises 18 residues. CDR3 region: CASSLAGTSGRAQETQYF. The CDR3, as DNA: TGCGCCAGCAGCTTGGCCGGGACTAGCGGGAGGGCCCAAGAGACCCAGTACTTC. Drawing the rest from reference TRBV5-1 and TRBJ2-5, the complete variable domain is KAGVTQTPRYLIKTRGQQVTLSCSPISGHRSVSWYQQTPGQGLQFLFEYFSETQRNKGNFPGRFSGRQFSNSRSEMNVSTLELGDSALYLCASSLAGTSGRAQETQYFGPGTRLLVL.

V and J are TRBV27 and TRBJ1-5, with a tentative D call TRBD1 (5 bases). This CDR3 is built from 19 residues. V lost 3 bases to trimming and J lost 1 base, with 22 bases between them. Looked up from germline, CDR1 is MNHEY and CDR2 is SMNVEV (reference sequence). CDR3 DNA sequence: TGTGCCAGCAGTTTGGAGGACTTTGGGGCAGGAGGGAGCAATCAGCCCCAGCATTTT. It translates to CASSLEDFGAGGSNQPQHF.

This clonotype has a handful of counts. The chain is built from TRBV6-2 or TRBV6-3 and TRBJ2-1; TRBD1 might be the D (5 bases). The V end lost 2 bases, the J end lost 9 bases, and 14 bases lay between the germline ends. There are 14 residues in the CDR3. Germline loops: CDR1 MNHEY, CDR2 SVGEGT. The CDR3 loop reads CASSYPGSQTEQFF. CDR3 bases: TGTGCCAGCAGTTACCCAGGGTCCCAAACTGAGCAGTTCTTC.

This clonotype was observed many times. The V gene is TRBV28, the J gene TRBJ2-2; 9 nucleotides align to TRBD2. Losses at the gene ends were 2 bases for V and 4 bases for J; bases not matched to a gene: 5. The CDR3 has 16 residues. The germline V gene has CDR1 MDHEN and CDR2 SYDVKM. Here the CDR3 DNA reads TGTGCCAGCAGTTTACGGCTAGCGGGGTTCACCGGGGAGCTGTTTTTT. Protein sequence: CASSLRLAGFTGELFF.

The genes are TRBV6-2 or TRBV6-3 and TRBJ2-2; maybe TRBD2 (6 bases). This CDR3 contains 17 residues. V gave up 6 bases and J gave up 9 bases, with 26 bases separating them. Germline V gene lookup returns CDR1 MNHEY and CDR2 SVGEGT. The CDR3 region has the DNA TGTGCCAGCAGCCTTCTGAGCGGCGGGGAACCACAGAGGGAGCTGTTTTTT. Encoded protein: CASSLLSGGEPQRELFF.

This clonotype is a singleton in its sample. The V and J genes are TRBV27 and TRBJ2-1, with 10 bases identical to TRBD1. Losses at the gene ends were 6 bases for V and 4 bases for J; bases not matched to a gene: 6. Germline assignment: CDR1 MNHEY and CDR2 SMNVEV (reference sequence). This CDR3 has 15 residues. The CDR3 sequence is CASRGDRGVYNEQFF. In DNA, the CDR3 is TGTGCCAGCAGGGGGGACAGGGGAGTGTACAATGAGCAGTTCTTC.